This T cell receptor (beta chain) was retrieved from a study of Graves' ophthalmopathy and Graves' hyperthyroidism. Trimming left V 4 bases short and J 7 bases short, with 14 bases between. This CDR3 contains 13 residues. Germline CDR1 and CDR2: SGHTA and FQGNSA. RNA transcripts served as template for amplifying TCR beta CDR3 sequences. Following a first-round RT-PCR that used HTBI primers, a second-round multiplex PCR was carried out. TCRdb called the multiplex PCR reads again in MiXCR, with one record for every CDR3 protein. This table has approximately 160,000 distinct CDR3 sequences, 30% to 45% appearing once.

Sequenced: peripheral blood. This chain links TRBV7-2 with TRBJ2-7; D remains ambiguous. The origin of this receptor is a woman between 35 and 50 years old with Graves' ophthalmopathy. The CDR3 loop is CASSSYGVGEQYF. The CDR3 nucleotides are TGTGCCAGCAGCTCCTATGGAGTGGGGGAGCAGTACTTC.